The subject of this entry is one TCR beta chain. Its specificity is unknown. Documented treatment: around 19 received Ad26.COV2.S at low or high dose, single or two shots; 5 received placebo; per-sample allocation not given. Vaccine and placebo recipients were sampled on day 63 after the first injection. Spike of the Wuhan-strain SARS-CoV-2 was expressed by an Ad26 vector, which formed the vaccine. Only in-frame clones appear in the TCRdb table, and some are missing; sequencing was by immunoSEQ multiplex PCR. The sample holds more than 250,000 clones, about 89% seen once. The data were obtained in a study of Ad26.COV2.S vaccination and SARS-CoV-2 variants. Study-level points and caveats: Non-spike TCR breadth did not differ much between vaccine and placebo recipients. Reportedly, spike-specific CD8+ and CD4+ T cell responses achieved substantial breadth once vaccination had taken place. Among vaccine recipients, spike-specific TCR breadth exceeded that of placebo recipients.

V was trimmed by 0 bases and J by 10 bases, leaving 7 bases between them. The CDR3 spans 13 residues. Per the germline V gene, CDR1 is LGHNA and CDR2 is YSLEER. The source is a person aged 18-60 years who received the Ad26.COV2.S COVID-19 vaccine or a placebo. The sample in question was peripheral blood, obtained in a trial of Ad26.COV2.S vaccine versus placebo. The rearrangement uses TRBV4-3 and TRBJ1-6; D not certain. The CDR3: CASSQEAASPLHF. The CDR3 coding sequence is TGCGCCAGCAGCCAAGAGGCTGCCTCACCCCTCCACTTT.